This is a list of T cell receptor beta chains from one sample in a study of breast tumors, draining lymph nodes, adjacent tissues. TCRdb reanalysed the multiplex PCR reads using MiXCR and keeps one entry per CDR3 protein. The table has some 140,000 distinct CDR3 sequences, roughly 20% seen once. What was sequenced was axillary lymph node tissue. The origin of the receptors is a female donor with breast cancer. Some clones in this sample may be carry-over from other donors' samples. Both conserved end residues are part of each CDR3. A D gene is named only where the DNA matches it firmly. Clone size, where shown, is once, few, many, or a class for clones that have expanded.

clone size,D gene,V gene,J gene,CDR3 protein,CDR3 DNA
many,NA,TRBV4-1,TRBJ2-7,CASSQGIQGSYEQYF,TGCGCCAGCAGCCAGGGAATACAGGGCTCCTACGAGCAGTACTTC
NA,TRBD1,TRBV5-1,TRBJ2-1,CASLVRGQGGDEQFF,TGCGCCAGCCTCGTTAGGGGACAGGGGGGGGATGAGCAGTTCTTC
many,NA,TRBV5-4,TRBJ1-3,CASSIRGNTIYF,TGTGCCAGCAGCATCAGGGGAAACACCATATATTTT
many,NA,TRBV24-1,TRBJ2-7,CATSVAGHEQYF,TGTGCCACCAGTGTTGCCGGCCACGAGCAGTACTTC
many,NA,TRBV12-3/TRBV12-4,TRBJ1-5,CASSDSNQPQHF,TGTGCCAGCAGTGACAGCAATCAGCCCCAGCATTTT
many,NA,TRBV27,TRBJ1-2,CASSPYKGTYGYTF,TGTGCCAGCAGCCCATATAAGGGAACCTATGGCTACACCTTC
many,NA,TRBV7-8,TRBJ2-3,CASSLRATADTQYF,TGTGCCAGCAGCCTACGTGCGACAGCCGATACGCAGTATTTT
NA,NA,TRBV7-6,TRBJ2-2,CASSPRDPLRPGELFF,TGTGCCAGCAGCCCTCGGGATCCCCTAAGGCCCGGGGAGCTGTTTTTT
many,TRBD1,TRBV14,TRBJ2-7,CASSQETGAYSYEQYF,TGTGCCAGCAGCCAAGAGACAGGGGCCTACTCCTACGAGCAGTACTTC
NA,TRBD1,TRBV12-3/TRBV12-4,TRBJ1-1,CASSFGQGSGEAFF,TGTGCCAGCAGTTTTGGACAGGGGTCCGGTGAAGCTTTCTTT
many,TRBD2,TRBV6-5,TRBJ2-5,CASSYLTSPETQYF,TGTGCCAGCAGTTACCTGACTAGCCCAGAGACCCAGTACTTC
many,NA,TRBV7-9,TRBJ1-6,CASSYDSDPLHF,TGTGCCAGCAGCTACGACTCGGACCCCCTCCACTTT
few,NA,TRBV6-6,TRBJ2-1,CASRRLDAFYNEQFF,TGTGCCAGCAGAAGACTAGACGCCTTCTACAATGAGCAGTTCTTC
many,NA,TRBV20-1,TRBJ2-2,CSARDLTGVVVGELFF,TGCAGTGCTAGAGATTTAACGGGAGTCGTTGTCGGGGAGCTGTTTTTT
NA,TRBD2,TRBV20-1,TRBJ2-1,CSARVLAGGVNEQFF,TGCAGTGCTAGAGTCCTAGCGGGAGGGGTCAATGAGCAGTTCTTC
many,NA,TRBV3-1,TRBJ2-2,CASSQPDSPTNTGELFF,TGTGCCAGCAGCCAACCCGACAGTCCAACTAACACCGGGGAGCTGTTTTTT
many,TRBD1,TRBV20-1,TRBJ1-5,CSASQPGQRNQPQHF,TGCAGTGCTTCTCAGCCGGGACAGAGAAATCAGCCCCAGCATTTT
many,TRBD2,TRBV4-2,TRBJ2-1,CASSQVWRENNNEQFF,TGTGCCAGCAGCCAAGTTTGGCGGGAGAACAACAATGAGCAGTTCTTC
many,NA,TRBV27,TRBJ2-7,CASSPLTRVTYEQYF,TGTGCCAGCAGTCCGCTCACGAGGGTTACATACGAGCAGTACTTC
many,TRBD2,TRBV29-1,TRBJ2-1,CSGGGWDEQFF,TGCAGCGGGGGGGGTTGGGATGAGCAGTTCTTC
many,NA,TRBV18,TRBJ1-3,CASSPGGSSGNTIYF,TGTGCCAGTTCCCCAGGCGGCAGCTCTGGAAACACCATATATTTT
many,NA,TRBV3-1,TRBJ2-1,CASSHYRDNEDEQFF,TGTGCCAGCAGCCACTATCGGGACAACGAGGATGAGCAGTTCTTC
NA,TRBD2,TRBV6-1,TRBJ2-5,CASSVGQREFETQYF,TGTGCCAGCAGTGTAGGACAGCGGGAGTTCGAGACCCAGTACTTC
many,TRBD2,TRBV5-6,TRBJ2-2,CASSPSVLGLAGPANTGELFF,TGTGCCAGCAGCCCGTCGGTCCTGGGGCTAGCGGGCCCCGCGAACACCGGGGAGCTGTTTTTT
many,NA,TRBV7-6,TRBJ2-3,CASSLGVSSSSTDTQYF,TGTGCCAGCAGCTTAGGGGTCTCGTCCTCTAGCACAGATACGCAGTATTTT
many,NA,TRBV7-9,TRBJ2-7,CAVKGEYEQYF,TGTGCCGTTAAGGGGGAGTACGAGCAGTACTTC
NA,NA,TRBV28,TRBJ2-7,CASSFTGGTSSYEQHF,TGTGCCAGCAGTTTTACGGGCGGGACAAGCTCCTACGAGCAGCACTTC
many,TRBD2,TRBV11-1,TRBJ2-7,CASSLVGTTTWEQYF,TGTGCCAGCAGCTTAGTTGGGACTACCACGTGGGAGCAGTACTTC
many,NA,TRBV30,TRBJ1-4,CAWSVPTPRTEKLFF,TGTGCCTGGAGTGTACCTACACCCCGGACGGAAAAACTGTTTTTT
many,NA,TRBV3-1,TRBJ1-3,CASSQDLGNTIYF,TGTGCCAGCAGCCAAGATCTGGGAAACACCATATATTTT
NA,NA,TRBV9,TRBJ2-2,CASPRFGELFF,TGTGCCAGCCCCCGGTTCGGGGAGCTGTTTTTT
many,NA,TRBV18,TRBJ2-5,CASSPQSGLTVVETQYF,TGTGCCAGCTCACCACAGAGCGGATTAACAGTGGTAGAGACCCAGTACTTC
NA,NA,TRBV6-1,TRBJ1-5,CASSVGSGGNQPQHF,TGTGCCAGCAGTGTCGGATCAGGGGGCAATCAGCCCCAGCATTTT
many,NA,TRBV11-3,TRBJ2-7,CASSPPDSYEQYF,TGTGCCAGCAGCCCCCCGGACTCCTACGAGCAGTACTTC
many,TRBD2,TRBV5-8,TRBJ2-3,CASSPPGTSDYTDTQYF,TGTGCCAGCAGTCCCCCCGGGACTAGCGACTACACAGATACGCAGTATTTT
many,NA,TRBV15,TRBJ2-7,CATSRQGGIYEQYF,TGTGCCACCAGCAGACAGGGCGGTATCTACGAGCAGTACTTC
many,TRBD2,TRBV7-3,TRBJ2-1,CASSLGGRAKQFF,TGTGCCAGCAGCTTAGGCGGGAGGGCAAAACAGTTCTTC
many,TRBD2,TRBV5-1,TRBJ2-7,CASSLISGSGYEQYF,TGCGCCAGCAGCTTGATTAGCGGGAGCGGTTACGAGCAGTACTTC
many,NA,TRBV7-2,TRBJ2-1,CASSTGTLGYEQFF,TGTGCCAGCAGCACCGGGACGCTGGGCTATGAGCAGTTCTTC
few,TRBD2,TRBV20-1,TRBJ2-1,CSILNRAGGSSCNEQFF,TGCAGCATCTTAAATAGAGCGGGAGGGAGCTCCTGCAATGAGCAGTTCTTC
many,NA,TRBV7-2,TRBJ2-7,CASSLALGAGRGEQYF,TGTGCCAGCAGCTTAGCCCTCGGCGCGGGAAGGGGCGAGCAGTACTTC
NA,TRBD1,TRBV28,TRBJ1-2,CASTGQEDGYTF,TGTGCCAGCACTGGACAGGAGGATGGCTACACCTTC
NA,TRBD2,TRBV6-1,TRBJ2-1,CASRLAGDFYNEQFF,TGTGCCAGCAGACTAGCGGGAGATTTCTACAATGAGCAGTTCTTC
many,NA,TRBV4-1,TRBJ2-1,CASSRSGSQGNEQFF,TGCGCCAGCAGCCGGAGCGGTTCTCAAGGCAATGAGCAGTTCTTC
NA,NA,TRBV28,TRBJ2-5,CASSSADIGRKETQYF,TGTGCCAGCAGTTCCGCTGATATCGGGCGGAAAGAGACCCAGTACTTC